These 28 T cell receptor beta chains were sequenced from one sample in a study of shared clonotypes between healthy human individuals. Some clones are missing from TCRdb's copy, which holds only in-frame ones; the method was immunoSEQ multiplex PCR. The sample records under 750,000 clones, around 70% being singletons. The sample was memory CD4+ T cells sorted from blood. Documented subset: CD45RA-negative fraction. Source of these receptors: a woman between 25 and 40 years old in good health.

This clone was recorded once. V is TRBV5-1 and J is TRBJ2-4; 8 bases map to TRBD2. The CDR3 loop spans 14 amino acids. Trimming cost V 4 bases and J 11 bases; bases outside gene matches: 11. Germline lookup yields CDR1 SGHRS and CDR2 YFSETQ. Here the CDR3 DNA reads TGCGCCAGCAGCCCCGGAACTAGCGGAGGGGTTCAGTACTTC. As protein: CASSPGTSGGVQYF.

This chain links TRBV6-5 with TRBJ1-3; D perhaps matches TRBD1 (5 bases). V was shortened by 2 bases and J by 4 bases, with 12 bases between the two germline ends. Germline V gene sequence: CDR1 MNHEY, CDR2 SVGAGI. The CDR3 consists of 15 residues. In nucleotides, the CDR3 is TGTGCCAGCAGTTACCTTGGGGGGTCAGGAAACACCATATATTTT. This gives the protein CASSYLGGSGNTIYF.

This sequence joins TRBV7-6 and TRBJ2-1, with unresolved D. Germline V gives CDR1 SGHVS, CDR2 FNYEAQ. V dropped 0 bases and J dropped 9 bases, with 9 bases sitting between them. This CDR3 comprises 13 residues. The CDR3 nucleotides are TGTGCCAGCAGCTTAGCTGTCCACGGTGAGCAGTTCTTC. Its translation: CASSLAVHGEQFF.

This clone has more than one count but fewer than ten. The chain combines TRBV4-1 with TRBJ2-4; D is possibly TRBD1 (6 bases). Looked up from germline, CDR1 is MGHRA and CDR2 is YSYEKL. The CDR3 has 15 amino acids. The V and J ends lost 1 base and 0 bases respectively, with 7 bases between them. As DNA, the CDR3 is TGCGCCAGCAGCCAAGGACAGGCAGCCAAAAACATTCAGTACTTC. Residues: CASSQGQAAKNIQYF.

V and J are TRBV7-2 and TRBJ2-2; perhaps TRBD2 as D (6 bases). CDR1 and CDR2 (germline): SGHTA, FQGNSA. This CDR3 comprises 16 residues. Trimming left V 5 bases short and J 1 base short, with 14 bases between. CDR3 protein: CASSLMGGGNTGELFF. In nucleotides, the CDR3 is TGTGCCAGCAGCCTCATGGGGGGAGGGAACACCGGGGAGCTGTTTTTT. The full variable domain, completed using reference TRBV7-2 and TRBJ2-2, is GAGVSQSPSNKVTEKGKDVELRCDPISGHTALYWYRQSLGQGLEFLIYFQGNSAPDKSGLPSDRFSAERTGGSVSTLTIQRTQQEDSAVYLCASSLMGGGNTGELFFGEGSRLTVL.

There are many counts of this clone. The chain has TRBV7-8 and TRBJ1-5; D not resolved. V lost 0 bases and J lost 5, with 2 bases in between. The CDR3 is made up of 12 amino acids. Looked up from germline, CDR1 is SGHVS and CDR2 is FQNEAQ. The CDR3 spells CASSLADQPQHF. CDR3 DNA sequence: TGTGCCAGCAGCTTAGCCGATCAGCCCCAGCATTTT.

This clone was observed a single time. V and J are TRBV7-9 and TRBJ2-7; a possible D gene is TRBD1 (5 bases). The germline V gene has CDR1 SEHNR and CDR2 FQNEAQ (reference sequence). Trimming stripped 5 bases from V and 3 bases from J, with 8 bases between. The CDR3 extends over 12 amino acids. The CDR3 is CASSNQGYEQYF. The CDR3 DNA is TGTGCCAGCAGCAATCAGGGCTACGAGCAGTACTTC.

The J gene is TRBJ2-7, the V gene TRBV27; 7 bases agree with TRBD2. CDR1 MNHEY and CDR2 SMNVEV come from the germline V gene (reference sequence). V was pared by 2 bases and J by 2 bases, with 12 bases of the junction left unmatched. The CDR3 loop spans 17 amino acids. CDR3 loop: CASSLKGGSAPPYEQYF. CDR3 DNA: TGTGCCAGCAGTTTAAAGGGCGGGAGTGCCCCACCCTACGAGCAGTACTTC.

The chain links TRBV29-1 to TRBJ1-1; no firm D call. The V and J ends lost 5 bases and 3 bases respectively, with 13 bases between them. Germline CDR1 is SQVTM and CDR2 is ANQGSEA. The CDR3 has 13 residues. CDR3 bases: TGCAGCGTTTCTTGGGCCTTGGACACTGAAGCTTTCTTT. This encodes CSVSWALDTEAFF.

The CDR3: CASSTTTGGQKQFF. The CDR3 coding sequence is TGTGCCAGCAGCACGACCACAGGGGGGCAGAAGCAGTTCTTC. This rearrangement joins TRBV2 to TRBJ2-1; 8 bases are shared with TRBD1. Trimming at V came to 6 bases and at J to 11 bases, leaving 12 bases not matched to a gene. This CDR3 is built from 14 residues. The germline V gene has CDR1 SNHLY and CDR2 FYNNEI.

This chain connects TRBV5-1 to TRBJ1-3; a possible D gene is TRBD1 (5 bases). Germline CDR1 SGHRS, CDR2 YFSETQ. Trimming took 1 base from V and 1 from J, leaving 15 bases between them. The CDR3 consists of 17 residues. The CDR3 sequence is CASSLTPQKGSGNTIYF. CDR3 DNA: TGCGCCAGCAGCTTGACCCCCCAAAAGGGGTCTGGAAACACCATATATTTT.

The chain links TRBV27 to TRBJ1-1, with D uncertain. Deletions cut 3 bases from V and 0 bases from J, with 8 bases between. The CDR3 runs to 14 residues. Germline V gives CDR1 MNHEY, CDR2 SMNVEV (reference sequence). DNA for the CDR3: TGTGCCAGCAGTTTTGAGGGCATGAACACTGAAGCTTTCTTT. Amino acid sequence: CASSFEGMNTEAFF.

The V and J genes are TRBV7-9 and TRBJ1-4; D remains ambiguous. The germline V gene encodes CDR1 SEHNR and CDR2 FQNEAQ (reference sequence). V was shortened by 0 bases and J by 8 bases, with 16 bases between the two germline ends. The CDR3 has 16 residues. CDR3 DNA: TGTGCCAGCAGCTTAGCGTTGTCCCAAGGTTCAGAAAAACTGTTTTTT. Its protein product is CASSLALSQGSEKLFF.

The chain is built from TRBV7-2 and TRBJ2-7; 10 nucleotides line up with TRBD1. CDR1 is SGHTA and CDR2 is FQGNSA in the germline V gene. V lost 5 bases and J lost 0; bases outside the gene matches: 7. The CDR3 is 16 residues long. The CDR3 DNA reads TGTGCCAGCAGCCCAGTAGGGGACAGGGGCTCCTACGAGCAGTACTTC. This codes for CASSPVGDRGSYEQYF.

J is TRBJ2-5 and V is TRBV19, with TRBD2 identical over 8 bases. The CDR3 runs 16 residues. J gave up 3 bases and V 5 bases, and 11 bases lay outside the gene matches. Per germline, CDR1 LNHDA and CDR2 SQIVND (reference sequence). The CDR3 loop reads CASSFPGGGRKETQYF. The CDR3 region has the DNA TGTGCCAGTAGTTTTCCCGGGGGGGGACGAAAAGAGACCCAGTACTTC.

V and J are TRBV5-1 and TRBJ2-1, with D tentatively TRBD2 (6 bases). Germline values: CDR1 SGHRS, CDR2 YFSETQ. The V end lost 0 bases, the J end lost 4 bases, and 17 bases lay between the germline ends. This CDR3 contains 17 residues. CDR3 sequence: CASSLALRVRGYNEQFF. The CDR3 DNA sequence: TGCGCCAGCAGCTTGGCCCTCAGGGTGCGGGGATACAATGAGCAGTTCTTC.

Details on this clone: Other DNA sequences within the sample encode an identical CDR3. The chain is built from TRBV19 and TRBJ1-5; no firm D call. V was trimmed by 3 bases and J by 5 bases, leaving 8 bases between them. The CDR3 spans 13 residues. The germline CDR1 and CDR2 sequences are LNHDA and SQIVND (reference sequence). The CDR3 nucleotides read TGTGCCAGTAGTATGTCGGAAGATCAGCCCCAGCATTTT. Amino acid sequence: CASSMSEDQPQHF.

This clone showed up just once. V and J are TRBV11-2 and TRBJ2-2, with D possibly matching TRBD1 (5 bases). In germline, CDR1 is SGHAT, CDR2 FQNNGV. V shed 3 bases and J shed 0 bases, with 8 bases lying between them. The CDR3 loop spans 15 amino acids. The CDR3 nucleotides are TGTGCCAGCAGCTTGACAGACGCGAACACCGGGGAGCTGTTTTTT. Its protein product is CASSLTDANTGELFF.

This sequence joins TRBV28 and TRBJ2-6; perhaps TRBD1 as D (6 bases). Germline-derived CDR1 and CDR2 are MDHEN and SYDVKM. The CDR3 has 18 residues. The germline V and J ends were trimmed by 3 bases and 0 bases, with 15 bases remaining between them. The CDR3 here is CASSFQGKGISGANVLTF. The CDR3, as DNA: TGTGCCAGCAGTTTTCAGGGGAAAGGGATCTCTGGGGCCAACGTCCTGACTTTC.

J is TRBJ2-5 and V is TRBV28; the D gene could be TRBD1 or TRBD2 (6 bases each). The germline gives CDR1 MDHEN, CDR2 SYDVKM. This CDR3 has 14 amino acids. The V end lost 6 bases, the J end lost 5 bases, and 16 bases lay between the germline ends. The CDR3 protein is CASRRTGGGETQYF. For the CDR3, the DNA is TGTGCCAGCAGGCGTACAGGAGGGGGGGAGACCCAGTACTTC.

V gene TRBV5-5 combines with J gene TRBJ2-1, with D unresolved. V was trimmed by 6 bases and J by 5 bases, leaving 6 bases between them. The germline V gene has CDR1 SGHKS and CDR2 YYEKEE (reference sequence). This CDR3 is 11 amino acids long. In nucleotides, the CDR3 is TGTGCCAGCAACCTGAACAATGAGCAGTTCTTC. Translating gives CASNLNNEQFF.

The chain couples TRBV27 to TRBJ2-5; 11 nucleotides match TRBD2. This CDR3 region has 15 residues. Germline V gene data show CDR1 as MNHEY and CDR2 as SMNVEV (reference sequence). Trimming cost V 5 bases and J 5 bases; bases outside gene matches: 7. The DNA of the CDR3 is TGTGCCAGCAGTCCGTTAGCGGGAGGGCCGGAGACCCAGTACTTC. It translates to CASSPLAGGPETQYF.

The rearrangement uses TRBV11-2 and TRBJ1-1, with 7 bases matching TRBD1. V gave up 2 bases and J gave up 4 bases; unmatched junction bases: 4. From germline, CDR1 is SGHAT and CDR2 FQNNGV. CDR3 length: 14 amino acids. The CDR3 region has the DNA TGTGCCAGCAGCTTAAGACAGGGCCGCACTGAAGCTTTCTTT. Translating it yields CASSLRQGRTEAFF.

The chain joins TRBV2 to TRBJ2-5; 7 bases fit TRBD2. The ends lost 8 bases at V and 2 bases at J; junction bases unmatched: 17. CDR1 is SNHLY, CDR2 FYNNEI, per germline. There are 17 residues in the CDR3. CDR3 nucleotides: TGTGCCAGCGTCAGAGGGCAGGACTTTAGCGGGCAAGAGACCCAGTACTTC. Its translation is CASVRGQDFSGQETQYF.

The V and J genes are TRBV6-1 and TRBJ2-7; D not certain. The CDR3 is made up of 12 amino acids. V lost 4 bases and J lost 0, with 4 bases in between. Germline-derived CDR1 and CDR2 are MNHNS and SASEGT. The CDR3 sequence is CASSGLSYEQYF. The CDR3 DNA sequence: TGTGCCAGCAGTGGGCTCTCCTACGAGCAGTACTTC.

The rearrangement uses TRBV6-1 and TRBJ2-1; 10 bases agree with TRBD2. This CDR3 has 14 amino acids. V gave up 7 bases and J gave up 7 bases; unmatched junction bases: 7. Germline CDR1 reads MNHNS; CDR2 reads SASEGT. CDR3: CASIRAGGRNEQFF. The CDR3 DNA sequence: TGTGCCAGCATCAGAGCGGGAGGGAGGAATGAGCAGTTCTTC.

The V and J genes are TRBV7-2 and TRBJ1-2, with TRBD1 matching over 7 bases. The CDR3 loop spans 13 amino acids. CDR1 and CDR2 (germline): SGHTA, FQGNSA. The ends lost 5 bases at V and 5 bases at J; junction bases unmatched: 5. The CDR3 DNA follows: TGTGCCAGCAGCGAGGACAGGATTTATGGCTACACCTTC. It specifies CASSEDRIYGYTF.

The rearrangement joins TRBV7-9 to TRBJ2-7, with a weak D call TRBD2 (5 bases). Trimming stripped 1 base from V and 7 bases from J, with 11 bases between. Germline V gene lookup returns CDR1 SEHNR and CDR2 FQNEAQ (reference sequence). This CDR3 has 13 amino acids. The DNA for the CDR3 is TGTGCCAGCAGCTTAGATAGGACGGGGGAGCAGTACTTC. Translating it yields CASSLDRTGEQYF.